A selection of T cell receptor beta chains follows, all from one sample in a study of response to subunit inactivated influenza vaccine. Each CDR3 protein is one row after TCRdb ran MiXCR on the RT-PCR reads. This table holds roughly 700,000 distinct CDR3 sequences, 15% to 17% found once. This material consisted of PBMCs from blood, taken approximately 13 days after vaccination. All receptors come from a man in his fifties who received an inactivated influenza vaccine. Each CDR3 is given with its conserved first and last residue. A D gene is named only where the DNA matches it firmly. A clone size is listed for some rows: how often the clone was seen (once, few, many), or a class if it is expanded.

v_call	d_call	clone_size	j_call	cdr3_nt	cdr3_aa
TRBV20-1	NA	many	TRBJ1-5	TGCAGTGCGAGAACGGCAGGCGGTCAGCCCCAGCATTTT	CSARTAGGQPQHF
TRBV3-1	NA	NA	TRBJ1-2	TGTGCCAGCAGCCAAGATCCTGGGCACGCTGGCTACACCTTC	CASSQDPGHAGYTF
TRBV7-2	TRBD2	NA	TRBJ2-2	TGTGCCAGCAGCGGTTCGGGCGGGGGGTCAACCGGGGAGCTGTTTTTT	CASSGSGGGSTGELFF
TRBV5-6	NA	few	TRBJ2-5	TGTGCCAGCAGCTTGCAGGGACACCAAGAGACCCAGTACTTC	CASSLQGHQETQYF
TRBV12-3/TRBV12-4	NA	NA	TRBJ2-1	TGTGCCAGCAGTTTAGCTCCCTGGGTAGTTGGGGAGTACAATGAGCAGTTCTTC	CASSLAPWVVGEYNEQFF
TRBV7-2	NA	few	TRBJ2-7	TGTGCCAGCAGCTCAGGGGCCCAGTCCTACGAGCAGTACTTC	CASSSGAQSYEQYF
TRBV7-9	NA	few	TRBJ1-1	TGTGCCAGCAGCTTACTGTTGGACACTGAAGCTTTCTTT	CASSLLLDTEAFF
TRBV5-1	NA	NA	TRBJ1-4	TGCGCCAGCAGCTCAAGCCAACCGGGAAATGAAAAACTGTTTTTT	CASSSSQPGNEKLFF
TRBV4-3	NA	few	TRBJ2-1	TGCGCCAGCAGCCAAGATCGCGACAGACTTTTGTTCTTC	CASSQDRDRLLFF
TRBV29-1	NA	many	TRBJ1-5	TGCAGCGTTAGCCAGGAAACCAATCAGCCCCAGCATTTT	CSVSQETNQPQHF
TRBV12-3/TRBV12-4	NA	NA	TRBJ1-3	TGTGCCAGCAGTTTAGCAGGGTTCTCTGGAAACACCATATATTTT	CASSLAGFSGNTIYF
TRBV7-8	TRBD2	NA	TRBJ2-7	TGTGCCAGCAGTATTACTAGCGGGAGTGTTGGGGAGCAGTACTTC	CASSITSGSVGEQYF
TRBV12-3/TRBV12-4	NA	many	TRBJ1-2	TGTGCCAGCAGTTTTCGAAGGGCGCGTGGCTACACCTTC	CASSFRRARGYTF
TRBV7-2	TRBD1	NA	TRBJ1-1	TGTGCCAGCAGCTTCGGGACAGGGTTAACTGAAGCTTTCTTT	CASSFGTGLTEAFF
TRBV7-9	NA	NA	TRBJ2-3	TGTGCCAGCATCTTAGGGGGGAAGAGCACAGATACGCAGTATTTT	CASILGGKSTDTQYF
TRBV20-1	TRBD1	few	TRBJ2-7	TGCAGTGCCTCCGGACAGGCAAACTCCTACGAGCAGTACTTC	CSASGQANSYEQYF
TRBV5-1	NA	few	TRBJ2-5	TGCGCCAGCAGCTTGGCCACGAGAGGGTTCTCGGAGACCCAGTACTTC	CASSLATRGFSETQYF
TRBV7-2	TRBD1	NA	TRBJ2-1	TGTGCCAGCAGCCTGACAGAGGGGGCATACAATGAGCAGTTCTTC	CASSLTEGAYNEQFF
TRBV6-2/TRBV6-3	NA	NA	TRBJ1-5	TGTGCCAGCAGTTACACTCTCCGACCCCAGCATTTT	CASSYTLRPQHF
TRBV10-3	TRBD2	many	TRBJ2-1	TGTGCCATCAGTGGAGCGGGAGCCTGGCGTGTTGAGCAGTTCTTC	CAISGAGAWRVEQFF
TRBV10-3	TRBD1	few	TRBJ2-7	TGTGCCATCAGTGAGTACTCCGGGACAGGGATCGAGCAGTACTTC	CAISEYSGTGIEQYF
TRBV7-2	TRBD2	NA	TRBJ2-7	TGTGCCAGCAGCTATAGCGGGGGGGCGCGTGGTGAGCAGTACTTC	CASSYSGGARGEQYF
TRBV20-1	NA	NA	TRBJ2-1	TGCAGTGCCAAAAGCCTAGAGACCTACAATGAGCAGTTCTTC	CSAKSLETYNEQFF
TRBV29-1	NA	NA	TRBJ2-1	TGCAGCGGAAGGGAGTCTTACGACAATGAGCAGTTCTTC	CSGRESYDNEQFF
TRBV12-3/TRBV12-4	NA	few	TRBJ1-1	TGTGCCAGCAGTTACTCGGCGGGAGAAGCTTTCTTT	CASSYSAGEAFF
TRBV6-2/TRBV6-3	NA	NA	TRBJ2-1	TGTGCCAGCAGCCAACAGGGTCGCTCCTACAATGAGCAGTTCTTC	CASSQQGRSYNEQFF
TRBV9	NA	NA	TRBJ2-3	TGTGCCAGCAGCAACCTGGCGGTCAACACAGATACGCAGTATTTT	CASSNLAVNTDTQYF
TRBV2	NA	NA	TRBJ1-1	TGTGCCAGCAGTGCACAGCCCATGAACACTGAAGCTTTCTTT	CASSAQPMNTEAFF
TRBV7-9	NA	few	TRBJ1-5	TGTGCCAGCAGCTCCTTGGTCGAGGATCAGCCCCAGCATTTT	CASSSLVEDQPQHF
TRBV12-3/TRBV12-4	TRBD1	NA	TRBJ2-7	TGTGCCAGCAGCGGGGACAGGTCCTACGAGCAGTACTTC	CASSGDRSYEQYF
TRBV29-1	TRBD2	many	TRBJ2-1	TGCAGCGTTGATGGGGGGCCGGGACTAGGGATTCTTAATGAGCAGTTCTTC	CSVDGGPGLGILNEQFF
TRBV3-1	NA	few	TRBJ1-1	TGTGCCAGCAGCCCGATTGGAAGGGCTTTTACTGAAGCTTTCTTT	CASSPIGRAFTEAFF
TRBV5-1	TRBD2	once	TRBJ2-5	TGCGCCAGCAGCTTGACGCTAGCGGGCTTCCAAGAGACCCAGTACTTC	CASSLTLAGFQETQYF
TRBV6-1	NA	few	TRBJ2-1	TGTGCCAGCAGTGGGGGACGGCTCGGTGAGCAGTTCTTC	CASSGGRLGEQFF
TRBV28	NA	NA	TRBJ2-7	TGTGCCAGCAGTTTGGCCCTCCCCGTGCAGTACTTC	CASSLALPVQYF
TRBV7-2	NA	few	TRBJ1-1	TGTGCCAGCAGACAAGGACAGTGGAACACTGAAGCTTTCTTT	CASRQGQWNTEAFF
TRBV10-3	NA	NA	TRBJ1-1	TGTGCCATCAGTGTTGGGGGAACGAACACTGAAGCTTTCTTT	CAISVGGTNTEAFF
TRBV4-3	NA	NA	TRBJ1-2	TGCGCCAGCAGCCAAGGCCCCCCGGGGCAGGGTGGCTACACCTTC	CASSQGPPGQGGYTF